The clone carrying this TCR beta chain was picked up one time. Antigen: not known. This entry is derived from a study of T cell responses to AZD1222 COVID-19 vaccine. The germline V and J ends were trimmed by 0 bases and 5 bases, with 6 bases remaining between them. The CDR3 is made up of 13 amino acids. Germline V gene lookup returns CDR1 MGHRA and CDR2 YSYEKL. Findings and caveats of the study: Compared with day 0, the breadth and depth of the Spike-specific TCR repertoire rose significantly after two doses of AZD1222.

Some clones are missing from TCRdb's copy, which holds only in-frame ones; the method was immunoSEQ multiplex PCR. The data hold under 150,000 clones, with 75% to 85% observed a single time. The chain recombines TRBV4-1 with TRBJ2-3; D ambiguous. The TCR originated in an adult who received the MenACWY meningococcal vaccine as a control. The input for sequencing was peripheral blood, taken 28 days after the second dose of the MenACWY control vaccine. CDR3 loop: CASSQEKLDTQYF. The CDR3 nucleotides read TGCGCCAGCAGCCAAGAAAAACTAGATACGCAGTATTTT.